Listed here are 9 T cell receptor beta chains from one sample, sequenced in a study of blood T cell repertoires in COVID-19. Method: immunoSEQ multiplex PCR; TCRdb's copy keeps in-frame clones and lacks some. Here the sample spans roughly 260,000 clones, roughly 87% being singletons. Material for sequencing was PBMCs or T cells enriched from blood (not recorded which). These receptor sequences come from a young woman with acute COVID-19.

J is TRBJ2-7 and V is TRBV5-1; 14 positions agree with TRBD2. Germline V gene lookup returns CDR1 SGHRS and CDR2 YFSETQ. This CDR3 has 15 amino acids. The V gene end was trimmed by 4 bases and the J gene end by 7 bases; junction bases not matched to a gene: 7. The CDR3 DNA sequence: TGCGCCAGCAGCGTCGGGACTAGCGGGAGTCAAGAGCAGTACTTC. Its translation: CASSVGTSGSQEQYF.

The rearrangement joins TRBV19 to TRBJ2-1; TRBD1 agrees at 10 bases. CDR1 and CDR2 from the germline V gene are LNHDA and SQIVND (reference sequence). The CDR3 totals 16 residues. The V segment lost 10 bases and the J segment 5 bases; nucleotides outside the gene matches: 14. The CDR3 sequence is CATRRWGDRGHNEQFF. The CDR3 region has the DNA TGTGCCACCCGCCGGTGGGGGGACAGGGGCCACAATGAGCAGTTCTTC.

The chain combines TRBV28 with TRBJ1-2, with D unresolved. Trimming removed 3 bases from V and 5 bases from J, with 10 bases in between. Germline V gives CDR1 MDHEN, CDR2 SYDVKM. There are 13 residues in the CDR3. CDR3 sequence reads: CASSLNTLYGYTF. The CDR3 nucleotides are TGTGCCAGCAGTTTGAACACCCTTTATGGCTACACCTTC.

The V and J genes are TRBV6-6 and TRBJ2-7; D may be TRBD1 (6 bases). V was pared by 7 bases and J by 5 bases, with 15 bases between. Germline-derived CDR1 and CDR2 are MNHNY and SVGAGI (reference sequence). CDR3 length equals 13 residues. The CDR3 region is CASTQVGADEQYF. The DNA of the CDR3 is TGTGCCAGCACCCAAGTGGGGGCCGACGAGCAGTACTTC.

The CDR3, as DNA: TGTGCCAGCAGCTACGACGGGAGCTATGGCTACACCTTC. Its translation: CASSYDGSYGYTF. The chain is built from TRBV7-6 and TRBJ1-2, with D unresolved. The CDR3 totals 13 residues. V lost 4 bases and J lost 4, with 10 bases in between. Germline V lookup: CDR1 SGHVS, CDR2 FNYEAQ.

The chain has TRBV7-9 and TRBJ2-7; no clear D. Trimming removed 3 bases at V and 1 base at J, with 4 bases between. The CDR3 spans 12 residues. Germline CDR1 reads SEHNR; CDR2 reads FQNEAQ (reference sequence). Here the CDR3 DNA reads TGTGCCAGCAGCTTGTCGTCCTACGAGCAGTACTTC. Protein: CASSLSSYEQYF.

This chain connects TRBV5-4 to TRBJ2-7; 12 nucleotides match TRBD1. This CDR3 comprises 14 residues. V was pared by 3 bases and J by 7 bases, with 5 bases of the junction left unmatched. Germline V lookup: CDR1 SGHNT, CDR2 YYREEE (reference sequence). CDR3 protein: CASSSGTGGEEQYF. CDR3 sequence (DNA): TGTGCCAGCAGCTCCGGGACAGGGGGCGAAGAGCAGTACTTC.

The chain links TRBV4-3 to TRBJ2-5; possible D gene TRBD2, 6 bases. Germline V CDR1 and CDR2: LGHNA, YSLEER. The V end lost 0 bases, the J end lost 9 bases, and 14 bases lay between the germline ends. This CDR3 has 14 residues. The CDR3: CASSQEAGFSPQYF. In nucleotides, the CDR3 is TGCGCCAGCAGCCAAGAGGCGGGATTCTCCCCCCAGTACTTC.

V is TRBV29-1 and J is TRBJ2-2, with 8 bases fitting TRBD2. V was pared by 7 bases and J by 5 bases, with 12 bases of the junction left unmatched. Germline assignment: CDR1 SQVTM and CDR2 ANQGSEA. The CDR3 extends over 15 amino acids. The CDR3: CSAEGGTSRTGELFF. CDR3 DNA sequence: TGCAGCGCAGAGGGCGGGACTAGTCGTACCGGGGAGCTGTTTTTT.